This TCR beta chain was recovered during a study of breast tumors, draining lymph nodes, adjacent tissues. Study-wide results and limits: Compared with lymph nodes, tumors were less diverse; compared with nontumor tissue, more. The data were judged consistent with most tumor T cells coming from lymph node and expanding in tumor. The lymph node origin of tumor T cells was framed as consistent with a hypothesis, not demonstrated. Luminal-like breast cancer showed significantly higher tumor–nontumor repertoire similarity than basal-like.

The lymph nodes were axillary draining lymph nodes from breast cancer patients. TCRdb processed the multiplex PCR reads anew with MiXCR; each CDR3 protein has one entry. This table has 200,000 to 250,000 distinct CDR3 sequences, less than 40% appearing once. From its first to its last residue, the CDR3 has 16 amino acids. CDR1 and CDR2 (germline): SGHTA, FQGNSA. As for this clonotype: As yet, its antigen is unknown. The DNA is omitted, as the CDR3 cannot be located on it reliably, and the CDR3 follows TCRdb's listing.

The sequencing sample was made of axillary lymph node tissue. This sequence was found in a female donor with breast cancer. Some clones in this sample may be carry-over from other donors' samples. This chain uses TRBV7-2 with TRBJ1-3; TRBD1 is the table's D call and was not checked against the DNA. CDR3 region: CASSLVGRGSGSTLYF.